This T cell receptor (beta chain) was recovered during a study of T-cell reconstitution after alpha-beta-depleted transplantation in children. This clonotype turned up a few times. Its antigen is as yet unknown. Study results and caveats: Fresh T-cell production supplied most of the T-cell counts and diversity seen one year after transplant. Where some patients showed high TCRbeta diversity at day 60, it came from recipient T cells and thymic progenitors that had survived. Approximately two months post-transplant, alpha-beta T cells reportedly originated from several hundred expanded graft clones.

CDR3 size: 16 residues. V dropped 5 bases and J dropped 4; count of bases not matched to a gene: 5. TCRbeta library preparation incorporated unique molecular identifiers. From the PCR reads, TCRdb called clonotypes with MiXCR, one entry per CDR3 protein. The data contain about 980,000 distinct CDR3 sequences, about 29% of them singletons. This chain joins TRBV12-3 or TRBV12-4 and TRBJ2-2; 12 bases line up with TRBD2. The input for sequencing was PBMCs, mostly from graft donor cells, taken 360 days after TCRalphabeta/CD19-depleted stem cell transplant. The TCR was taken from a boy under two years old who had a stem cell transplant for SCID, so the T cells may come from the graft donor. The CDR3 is CASSPKTSGGTGELFF. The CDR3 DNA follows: TGTGCCAGCAGTCCGAAGACTAGCGGGGGCACCGGGGAGCTGTTTTTT.